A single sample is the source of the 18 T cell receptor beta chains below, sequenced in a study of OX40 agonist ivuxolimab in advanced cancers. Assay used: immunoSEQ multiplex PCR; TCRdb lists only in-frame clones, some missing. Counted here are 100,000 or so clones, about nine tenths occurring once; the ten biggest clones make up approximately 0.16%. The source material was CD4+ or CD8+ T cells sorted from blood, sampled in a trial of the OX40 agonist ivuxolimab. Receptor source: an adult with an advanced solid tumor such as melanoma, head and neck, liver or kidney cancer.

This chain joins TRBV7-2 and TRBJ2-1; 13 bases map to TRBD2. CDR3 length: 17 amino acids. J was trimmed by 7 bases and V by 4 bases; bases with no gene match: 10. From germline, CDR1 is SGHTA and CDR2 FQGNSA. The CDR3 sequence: CASSSQTSGGSRNEQFF. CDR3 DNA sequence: TGTGCCAGCAGCTCACAGACTAGCGGGGGGTCTCGGAATGAGCAGTTCTTC.

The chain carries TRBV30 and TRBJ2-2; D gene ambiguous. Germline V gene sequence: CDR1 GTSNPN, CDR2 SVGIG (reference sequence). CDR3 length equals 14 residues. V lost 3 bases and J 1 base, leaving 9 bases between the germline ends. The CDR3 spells CAWSRVLNTGELFF. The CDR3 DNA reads TGTGCCTGGAGCCGGGTCCTGAACACCGGGGAGCTGTTTTTT.

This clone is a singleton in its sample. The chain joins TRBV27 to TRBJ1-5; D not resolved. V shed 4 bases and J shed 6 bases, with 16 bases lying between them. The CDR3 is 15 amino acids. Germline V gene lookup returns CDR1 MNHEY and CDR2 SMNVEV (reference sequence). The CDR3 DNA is TGTGCCAGCAGTTGGTGTCCGGTTTGGAGTCAGCCCCAGCATTTT. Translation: CASSWCPVWSQPQHF.

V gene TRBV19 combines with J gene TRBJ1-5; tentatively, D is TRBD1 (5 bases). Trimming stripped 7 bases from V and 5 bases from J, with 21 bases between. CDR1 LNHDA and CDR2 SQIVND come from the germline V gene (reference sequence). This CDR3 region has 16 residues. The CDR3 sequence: CASNGRGSKFDQPQHF. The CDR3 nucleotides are TGTGCCAGTAATGGACGGGGGAGTAAGTTCGATCAGCCCCAGCATTTT.

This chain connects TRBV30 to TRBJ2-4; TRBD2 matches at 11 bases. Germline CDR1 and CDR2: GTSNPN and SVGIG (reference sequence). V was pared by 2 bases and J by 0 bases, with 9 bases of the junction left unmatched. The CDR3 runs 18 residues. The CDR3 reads CAWSQLAGVILAKNIQYF. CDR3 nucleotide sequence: TGTGCCTGGAGTCAACTAGCGGGAGTGATCCTAGCCAAAAACATTCAGTACTTC.

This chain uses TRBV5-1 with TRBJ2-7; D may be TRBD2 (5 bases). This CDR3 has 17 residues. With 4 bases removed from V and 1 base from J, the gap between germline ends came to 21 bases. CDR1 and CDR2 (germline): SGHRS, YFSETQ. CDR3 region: CASSRIAGLDGSYEQYF. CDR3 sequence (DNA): TGCGCCAGCAGCAGAATCGCCGGACTCGATGGATCCTACGAGCAGTACTTC.

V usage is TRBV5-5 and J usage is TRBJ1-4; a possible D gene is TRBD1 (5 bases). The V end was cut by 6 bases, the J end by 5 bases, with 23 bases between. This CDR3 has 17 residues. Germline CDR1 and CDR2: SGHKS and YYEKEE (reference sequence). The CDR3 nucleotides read TGTGCCAGCACCACTGGGGCAGGCCCGGCTAGGAATGAAAAACTGTTTTTT. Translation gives CASTTGAGPARNEKLFF.

CDR3 sequence (DNA): TGTGCCATCAGTGGACAGGGGACCGGAGGGCCCTACGAGCAGTACTTC. It yields the protein CAISGQGTGGPYEQYF. The rearrangement uses TRBV10-3 and TRBJ2-7, with 8 bases identical to TRBD1. With V trimmed by 4 bases and J by 2 bases, 10 bases remained unmatched. CDR3 length: 16 amino acids. Germline CDR1 is ENHRY and CDR2 is SYGVKD.

This CDR3 is CASTQERVKAYEQYF. In DNA form, the CDR3 reads TGTGCCAGCACCCAAGAGCGGGTAAAGGCCTACGAGCAGTACTTC. The V call is TRBV6-1, the J call TRBJ2-7; D might be TRBD2 (6 bases). The CDR3 consists of 15 residues. Trimming removed 7 bases from V and 2 bases from J, with 18 bases in between. Germline V gives CDR1 MNHNS, CDR2 SASEGT.

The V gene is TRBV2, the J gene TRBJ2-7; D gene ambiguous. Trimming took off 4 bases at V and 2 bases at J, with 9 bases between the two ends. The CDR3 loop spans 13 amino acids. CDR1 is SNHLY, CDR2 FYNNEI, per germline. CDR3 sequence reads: CASSGALTYEQYF. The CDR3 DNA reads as TGTGCCAGCAGTGGGGCTCTTACCTACGAGCAGTACTTC.

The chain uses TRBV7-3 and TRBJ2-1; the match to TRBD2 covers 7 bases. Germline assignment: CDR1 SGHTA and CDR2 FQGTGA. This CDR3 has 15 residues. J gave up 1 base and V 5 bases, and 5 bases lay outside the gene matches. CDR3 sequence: CASSPQRGSYNEQFF. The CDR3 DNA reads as TGTGCCAGCAGCCCCCAGCGGGGATCCTACAATGAGCAGTTCTTC. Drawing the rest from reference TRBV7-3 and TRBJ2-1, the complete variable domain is GAGVSQTPSNKVTEKGKYVELRCDPISGHTALYWYRQSLGQGPEFLIYFQGTGAADDSGLPNDRFFAVRPEGSVSTLKIQRTERGDSAVYLCASSPQRGSYNEQFFGPGTRLTVL.

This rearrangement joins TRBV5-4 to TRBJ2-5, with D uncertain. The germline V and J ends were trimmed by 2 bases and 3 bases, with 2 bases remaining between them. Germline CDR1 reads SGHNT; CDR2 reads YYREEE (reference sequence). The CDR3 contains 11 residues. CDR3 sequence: CASSLEETQYF. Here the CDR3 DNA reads TGTGCCAGCAGCTTAGAAGAGACCCAGTACTTC.

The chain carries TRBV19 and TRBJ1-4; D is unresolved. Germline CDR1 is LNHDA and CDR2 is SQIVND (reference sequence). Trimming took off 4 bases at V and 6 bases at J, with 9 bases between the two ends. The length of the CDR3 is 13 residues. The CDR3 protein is CASSRSVDEKLFF. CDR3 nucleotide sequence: TGTGCCAGTAGTAGGTCCGTCGATGAAAAACTGTTTTTT.

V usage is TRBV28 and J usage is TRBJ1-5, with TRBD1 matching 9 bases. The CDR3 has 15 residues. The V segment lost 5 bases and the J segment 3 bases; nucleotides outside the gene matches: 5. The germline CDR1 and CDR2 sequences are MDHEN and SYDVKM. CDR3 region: CASSRTGAINQPQHF. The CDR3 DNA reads TGTGCCAGCAGTCGGACAGGGGCGATCAATCAGCCCCAGCATTTT.

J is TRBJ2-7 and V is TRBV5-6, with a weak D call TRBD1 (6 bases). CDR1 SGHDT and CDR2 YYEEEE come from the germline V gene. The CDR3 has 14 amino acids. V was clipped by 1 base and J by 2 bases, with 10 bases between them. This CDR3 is CASSLLQGTYEQYF. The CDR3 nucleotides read TGTGCCAGCAGCTTGCTACAGGGTACCTACGAGCAGTACTTC.

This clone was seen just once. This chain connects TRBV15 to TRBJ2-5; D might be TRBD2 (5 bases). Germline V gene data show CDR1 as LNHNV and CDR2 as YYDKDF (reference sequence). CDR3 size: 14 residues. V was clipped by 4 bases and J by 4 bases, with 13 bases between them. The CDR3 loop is CATSNITRVETQYF. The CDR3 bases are TGTGCCACCAGCAATATTACTAGAGTAGAGACCCAGTACTTC.

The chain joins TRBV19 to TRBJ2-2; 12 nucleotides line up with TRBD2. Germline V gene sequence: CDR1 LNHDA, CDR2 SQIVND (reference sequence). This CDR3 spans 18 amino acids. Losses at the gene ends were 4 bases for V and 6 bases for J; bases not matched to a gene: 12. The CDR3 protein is CASSRIARLAGVPGELFF. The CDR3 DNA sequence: TGTGCCAGTAGTAGAATAGCCCGACTAGCGGGAGTACCCGGGGAGCTGTTTTTT.

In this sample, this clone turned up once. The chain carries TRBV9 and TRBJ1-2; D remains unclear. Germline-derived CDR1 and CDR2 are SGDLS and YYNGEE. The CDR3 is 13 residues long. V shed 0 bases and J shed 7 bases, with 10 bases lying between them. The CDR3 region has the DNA TGTGCCAGCAGCGTAGGAGGAACGGGTGGCTACACCTTC. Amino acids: CASSVGGTGGYTF. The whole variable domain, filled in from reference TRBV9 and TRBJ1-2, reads DSGVTQTPKHLITATGQRVTLRCSPRSGDLSVYWYQQSLDQGLQFLIQYYNGEERAKGNILERFSAQQFPDLHSELNLSSLELGDSALYFCASSVGGTGGYTFGSGTRLTVV.